This T cell receptor beta chain was retrieved from a study of Ad26.COV2.S vaccination and SARS-CoV-2 variants. Study in general: Ad26.COV2.S arm of COV1001 included the donor. The study's findings and limits: An underestimation of total T cell responses may have resulted from the TCR breadth and depth analyses. Vaccine and placebo groups showed comparable non-spike TCR breadth.

The sample's treatment: over 15 received Ad26.COV2.S at low or high dose, single or two shots; a few received placebo; per-sample allocation not given. Sample collection was performed on day 63 after the first vaccine or placebo injection. Assay used: immunoSEQ multiplex PCR; TCRdb lists only in-frame clones, some missing. The repertoire holds about 480,000 clones, with around nine tenths as singletons. This CDR3 has 14 residues. With 6 bases removed from V and 12 bases from J, the gap between germline ends came to 21 bases. Germline V lookup: CDR1 MNHEY, CDR2 SVGEGT. As for this clone: No antigen is known for it.

The material was peripheral blood, obtained in a trial of Ad26.COV2.S vaccine versus placebo. The clonotype was recovered from a person between 18 and 65 years old who received the Ad26.COV2.S COVID-19 vaccine or a placebo. The gene calls are TRBV6-2 or TRBV6-3 and TRBJ2-1; D perhaps matches TRBD2 (7 bases). CDR3 nucleotides: TGTGCCAGCAGCCTGTCGGCAAGGGGAGGGGGGCAGTTCTTC. It yields the protein CASSLSARGGGQFF.